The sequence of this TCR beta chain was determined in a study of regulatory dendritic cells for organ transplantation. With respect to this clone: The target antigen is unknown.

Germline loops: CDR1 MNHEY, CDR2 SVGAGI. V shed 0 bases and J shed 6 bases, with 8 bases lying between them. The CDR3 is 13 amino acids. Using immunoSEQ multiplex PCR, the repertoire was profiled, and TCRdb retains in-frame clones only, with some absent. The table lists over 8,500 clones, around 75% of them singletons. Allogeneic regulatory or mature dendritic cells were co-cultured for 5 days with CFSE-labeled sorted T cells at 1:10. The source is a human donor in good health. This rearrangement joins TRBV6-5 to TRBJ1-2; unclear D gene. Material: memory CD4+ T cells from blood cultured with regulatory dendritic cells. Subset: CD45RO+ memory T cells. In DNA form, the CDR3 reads TGTGCCAGCAGTTACTCGAGAATGAATGGCTACACCTTC. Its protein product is CASSYSRMNGYTF.